This TCR beta chain was profiled in a study of T-cell reconstitution after alpha-beta-depleted transplantation in children. Unique molecular identifiers were used to barcode this TCRbeta library. From the PCR reads, TCRdb called clonotypes with MiXCR, one entry per CDR3 protein. The profile shows about 610,000 distinct CDR3 sequences, 8% to 11% of them singletons. This CDR3 is built from 11 residues. Trimming at V came to 3 bases and at J to 11 bases, leaving 6 bases not matched to a gene. CDR1 is DFQATT, CDR2 SNEGSKA, per germline (reference sequence). The V and J genes are TRBV20-1 and TRBJ1-1; the match to TRBD1 covers 7 bases. The specimen comprised PBMCs from the stem cell graft donor, sampled from the stem cell graft. The TCR sequence derives from a human donor who donated a stem cell graft to a child with acute myeloid leukemia. DNA for the CDR3: TGCAGTGCTAGGGAGGGGGCGGAGGCTTTCTTT. Its protein is CSAREGAEAFF.